These T cell receptor beta chains were read from a single sample in a study of siplizumab effects on memory and regulatory T cells. TCRdb keeps only in-frame clones here, not all; method: immunoSEQ multiplex PCR. The repertoire holds 9,000 to 15,000 clones, with about 44% as singletons. Their target antigens are unknown. The sample comprised CFSE-low (dividing) CD8+ T cells sorted from an allogeneic mixed lymphocyte reaction. The receptors come from a human donor in good health; the cells came from an allogeneic mixed lymphocyte reaction. Some clones in this sample may be carry-over from other donors' samples. The CDR3 runs from the conserved cysteine through the conserved F or W. The D gene is left open where the match is weak. Some rows mark clone size as missing; the rest say once, few, many or name a class of expanded clone.

NA NA TRBJ2-3 TRBV27 TGTGCCAGCAGTCCACTTGGGGGGGCTAGCACAGATACGCAGTATTTT CASSPLGGASTDTQYF
NA NA TRBJ1-1 TRBV29-1 TGCAGCGCTTACGGTGGGGTGAACACTGAAGCTTTCTTT CSAYGGVNTEAFF
NA NA TRBJ2-5 TRBV11-2 TGTGCCAGCAGTCCTCTGTGGGGGCCTCGGGAGACCCAGTACTTC CASSPLWGPRETQYF
medium-sized NA TRBJ2-7 TRBV11-3 TGTGCCAGCAGCCTATACAACGCCGGGACACGCGAGCAGTACTTC CASSLYNAGTREQYF
NA NA TRBJ2-7 TRBV5-1 TGCGCCAGCAGCTTGGCAGCCTCCAAGTCCGAGCAGTACTTC CASSLAASKSEQYF
medium-sized NA TRBJ2-7 TRBV30 TGTGCCCTAGTCGAGTCTATCTACGAGCAGTACTTC CALVESIYEQYF
once NA TRBJ2-2 TRBV7-9 TGTGCCAGCAGCTTATGGTTCACGGGCACCGGGGAGCTGTTTTTT CASSLWFTGTGELFF
few TRBD2 TRBJ2-1 TRBV6-5 TGTGCCAGCAGCCCCCTAGCGGGAGATTACAATGAGCAGTTCTTC CASSPLAGDYNEQFF
few NA TRBJ1-3 TRBV30 TGTGCCTGGAATTCGGTTGGAAACACCATATATTTT CAWNSVGNTIYF
NA NA TRBJ1-2 TRBV4-1 TGCGCCAGCAGCCTCCACATGTACTACACCTTC CASSLHMYYTF
NA NA TRBJ2-7 TRBV5-1 TGCGCCAGCAGCTTGTCGAGGACAGATGTCGAGCAGTACTTC CASSLSRTDVEQYF
few TRBD2 TRBJ2-1 TRBV6-6 TGTGCCAGCACCGACCGGCGGGAGGGCCGCGGTGAGCAGTTCTTC CASTDRREGRGEQFF
few NA TRBJ2-3 TRBV2 TGTGCCAGCAGTGATGGCCAGGGCGGAGATACGCAGTATTTT CASSDGQGGDTQYF
few NA TRBJ2-5 TRBV7-6 TGTGCCAGCAGCTTATTGCCCAATCAAGAGACCCAGTACTTC CASSLLPNQETQYF
NA NA TRBJ2-5 TRBV21-1 TGTGCCAGCAGCAGGGACAGGCCCCGATTCCAAGAGACCCAGTACTTC CASSRDRPRFQETQYF
NA NA TRBJ1-1 TRBV18 TGTGCCAGCTCACTCCAGACGGGGGTGAACACTGAAGCTTTCTTT CASSLQTGVNTEAFF
NA NA TRBJ1-1 TRBV6-5 TGTGCCAGCAGTTTCATCAGGGGAGACACTGAAGCTTTCTTT CASSFIRGDTEAFF
NA TRBD2 TRBJ2-1 TRBV29-1 TGCAGCGTTGTAAAGACTAGCGGGAGTATTGAGCAGTTCTTC CSVVKTSGSIEQFF
NA NA TRBJ1-3 TRBV7-2 TGTGCCAGCAGCTCCCGGGGTACCTCAGGAAACACCATATATTTT CASSSRGTSGNTIYF
NA TRBD1 TRBJ2-7 TRBV11-2 TGTGCCAGCAGCTTTGGACAGGGCTCCTACGAGCAGTACTTC CASSFGQGSYEQYF
NA TRBD1 TRBJ1-2 TRBV6-5 TGTGCCAGCAGTATCGGACAGGGGCCTAACTATGGCTACACCTTC CASSIGQGPNYGYTF
NA TRBD2 TRBJ2-7 TRBV27 TGTGCCAGCAGTTTCGATAGCGGGGGCCGGCACGAGCAGTACTTC CASSFDSGGRHEQYF
NA NA TRBJ2-4 TRBV19 TGTGCCAGTTCCCCGACTATGGAACGAAACATTCAGTACTTC CASSPTMERNIQYF
NA NA TRBJ2-5 TRBV5-7 TGTGCCAGCAGCTTGGCATGGGGCCCTCAAGAGACCCAGTACTTC CASSLAWGPQETQYF